This T cell receptor (beta chain) originates from a study of blood T cells in healthy people across ages. Study results and caveats: Diversity figures derived from one million T cells were judged to underestimate the true value.

A sample-barcoded 5' primer and a J-beta primer mix were used in a second PCR of about 6 to 12 cycles. TCRdb recomputed calls from the 5' RACE reads with MiXCR, one row per CDR3 protein. The top ten clones hold 13% of a sample with roughly 930,000 distinct CDR3 sequences, roughly 48% of them seen once. The V segment lost 0 bases and the J segment 2 bases; nucleotides outside the gene matches: 5. The germline CDR1 and CDR2 sequences are SGDLS and YYNGEE. CDR3 length: 16 amino acids. In this sample, this clonotype turned up a few times. Its target is not known. The source is a man aged 25-45 years in good health. The specimen was blood. V is TRBV9 and J is TRBJ2-3, with 8 bases identical to TRBD2. The CDR3 DNA reads as TGTGCCAGCAGCGTAGAGCGGGGGAAGCCCACAGATACGCAGTATTTT. This translates into CASSVERGKPTDTQYF.